These 26 T cell receptor beta chains share one sample of origin, sequenced in a study of cytomegalovirus exposure and HLA in healthy donors. With 60 Vbeta and 13 Jbeta primers, the PCR was carried out. Sequencing was performed with immunoSEQ multiplex PCR; in TCRdb, only in-frame clones are kept and a portion is missing. The sample has some 180,000 clones, about 79% seen once. Source material: PBMCs. Receptors were obtained from a girl aged 2 to 10 in good health and CMV-seropositive.

This chain joins TRBV5-1 and TRBJ2-5, with D possibly being TRBD2 (6 bases). The CDR3 is made up of 13 amino acids. V was pared by 7 bases and J by 5 bases, with 15 bases between. Per the germline V gene, CDR1 is SGHRS and CDR2 is YFSETQ. The CDR3 spells CASLRGSGETQYF. The CDR3, as DNA: TGCGCCAGCTTACGAGGGAGCGGGGAGACCCAGTACTTC.

The gene calls are TRBV29-1 and TRBJ1-1; maybe TRBD1 (6 bases). This CDR3 has 13 residues. The germline CDR1 and CDR2 sequences are SQVTM and ANQGSEA. With 4 bases removed from V and 1 base from J, the gap between germline ends came to 10 bases. The CDR3 reads CSVAGHRNTEAFF. For the CDR3, the DNA is TGCAGCGTTGCGGGACACAGGAACACTGAAGCTTTCTTT.

V gene TRBV6-5 combines with J gene TRBJ2-5; perhaps TRBD2 as D (7 bases). V was trimmed by 8 bases and J by 1 base, leaving 11 bases between them. Germline lookup yields CDR1 MNHEY and CDR2 SVGAGI. There are 13 residues in the CDR3. CDR3: CASGRGTQETQYF. The CDR3 DNA is TGTGCCAGCGGGAGGGGGACCCAAGAGACCCAGTACTTC.

This chain connects TRBV2 to TRBJ2-1; D gene uncertain. V lost 8 bases to trimming and J lost 9 bases, with 5 bases between them. CDR1 and CDR2 from the germline V gene are SNHLY and FYNNEI. This CDR3 has 9 amino acids. The CDR3 DNA reads TGTGCCAGCGGAGCTGAGCAGTTCTTC. It translates to CASGAEQFF.

J is TRBJ2-7 and V is TRBV6-6; a possible D gene is TRBD2 (6 bases). Trimming removed 2 bases from V and 5 bases from J, with 16 bases in between. The CDR3 totals 15 residues. Germline V gives CDR1 MNHNY, CDR2 SVGAGI (reference sequence). DNA of the CDR3: TGTGCCAGCAGTTACGGGGCGGGATTTTACGACGAGCAGTACTTC. It codes for CASSYGAGFYDEQYF.

The CDR3: CASSPEQGWGEKLFF. The CDR3 coding sequence is TGTGCCAGCAGTCCGGAACAGGGGTGGGGTGAAAAACTGTTTTTT. J is TRBJ1-4 and V is TRBV27; 7 nucleotides line up with TRBD1. V was clipped by 5 bases and J by 7 bases; unmatched bases: 10. Germline loops: CDR1 MNHEY, CDR2 SMNVEV (reference sequence). This CDR3 region has 15 residues.

The chain has TRBV10-2 and TRBJ1-1; D possibly corresponds to TRBD1 (6 bases). CDR3 length: 14 amino acids. The germline V gene has CDR1 WSHSY and CDR2 SAAADI. V was cut by 7 bases and J by 2 bases, with 14 bases left in between. The CDR3 nucleotides read TGCGCCAGCAATAGGGACACCCTAAACACTGAAGCTTTCTTT. Its translation is CASNRDTLNTEAFF.

This rearrangement joins TRBV5-5 to TRBJ2-5; D is unresolved. Near its end, the DNA agrees better with TRBJ2-7, so the J call may be wrong. Germline V gene lookup returns CDR1 SGHKS and CDR2 YYEKEE (reference sequence). The CDR3 totals 15 residues. CDR3 loop: CASSLAPGPGYEQYF. In DNA, the CDR3 is TGTGCCAGCAGCTTGGCTCCCGGCCCAGGCTACGAGCAGTACTTC.

This chain joins TRBV27 and TRBJ2-2; maybe TRBD2 (6 bases). The ends were cut back, 1 base at V and 6 bases at J, with 15 bases in the middle. CDR1 MNHEY and CDR2 SMNVEV come from the germline V gene (reference sequence). The CDR3 sequence is 16 residues long. The CDR3 DNA follows: TGTGCCAGCAGTTTATGGGCGGGAACTCAGCCCGGGGAGCTGTTTTTT. It codes for CASSLWAGTQPGELFF.

The gene calls are TRBV6-5 and TRBJ2-5, with D perhaps TRBD2 (5 bases). The J call is doubtful: the DNA matches TRBJ2-7 better. Germline loops: CDR1 MNHEY, CDR2 SVGAGI. The CDR3 loop spans 13 amino acids. CDR3 nucleotides: TGTGCCAGCAGTCCCGCGGAGGACTACGAGCAGTACTTC. Its translation is CASSPAEDYEQYF.

J is TRBJ2-2 and V is TRBV4-1; 9 nucleotides match TRBD2. The V gene end was trimmed by 0 bases and the J gene end by 6 bases; junction bases not matched to a gene: 17. Germline V gene sequence: CDR1 MGHRA, CDR2 YSYEKL. This CDR3 is 20 amino acids long. This chain's CDR3 is CASSQDSRLAGMRVPGELFF. Here the CDR3 DNA reads TGCGCCAGCAGCCAAGACTCGCGCCTAGCGGGAATGAGGGTCCCCGGGGAGCTGTTTTTT.

This clone was picked up a small number of times. The chain carries TRBV6-5 and TRBJ1-4; a weak D match, TRBD1 (6 bases). V was shortened by 8 bases and J by 5 bases, with 15 bases between the two germline ends. CDR1 is MNHEY and CDR2 is SVGAGI in the germline V gene. The CDR3 has 14 amino acids. The CDR3, as DNA: TGTGCCAGCGGACCCGAGGGGGGGAATGAAAAACTGTTTTTT. Translation: CASGPEGGNEKLFF.

V gene TRBV5-1 combines with J gene TRBJ1-5, with 7 bases that match TRBD1. The CDR3 has 15 amino acids. Trimming cost V 2 bases and J 5 bases; bases outside gene matches: 7. Germline V gives CDR1 SGHRS, CDR2 YFSETQ. The CDR3 DNA reads TGCGCCAGCAGCTTAGGTCAGGGGGTCGATCAGCCCCAGCATTTT. This gives the protein CASSLGQGVDQPQHF. The full variable domain, rest sourced from reference TRBV5-1 and TRBJ1-5, is KAGVTQTPRYLIKTRGQQVTLSCSPISGHRSVSWYQQTPGQGLQFLFEYFSETQRNKGNFPGRFSGRQFSNSRSEMNVSTLELGDSALYLCASSLGQGVDQPQHFGDGTRLSIL.

The gene calls are TRBV29-1 and TRBJ1-1; D is unclear. The CDR3 has 14 residues. V was trimmed by 5 bases and J by 0 bases, leaving 13 bases between them. CDR1 SQVTM and CDR2 ANQGSEA come from the germline V gene. CDR3: CSVLRGWMNTEAFF. The CDR3 nucleotides read TGCAGCGTTCTCCGAGGGTGGATGAACACTGAAGCTTTCTTT.

The genes are TRBV5-1 and TRBJ2-6; no firm D call. Trimming left V 2 bases short and J 4 bases short, with 7 bases between. From germline, CDR1 is SGHRS and CDR2 YFSETQ. The CDR3 has 14 amino acids. The CDR3 reads CASSFRYGANVLTF. DNA for the CDR3: TGCGCCAGCAGCTTCCGCTACGGGGCCAACGTCCTGACTTTC.

The rearrangement uses TRBV2 and TRBJ1-4; 9 positions match TRBD1. The CDR3 is 12 residues long. Germline V CDR1 and CDR2: SNHLY, FYNNEI. V trimming: 5 bases; J trimming: 17 bases; junction bases outside the gene matches: 9. For the CDR3, the DNA is TGTGCCAGCAGTCAATTCCCGGGACAGGGCTTTTTT. It is translated as CASSQFPGQGFF.

The chain joins TRBV5-4 to TRBJ1-1; 8 positions agree with TRBD1. The V gene's germline CDR1 is SGHNT and CDR2 YYREEE (reference sequence). This CDR3 spans 15 amino acids. The ends lost 4 bases at V and 1 base at J; junction bases unmatched: 6. The CDR3 loop is CASSPWTGRNTEAFF. CDR3 coding DNA: TGTGCCAGCAGCCCATGGACAGGGCGGAACACTGAAGCTTTCTTT.

The rearrangement uses TRBV6-1 and TRBJ1-2; D is unresolved. Looked up from germline, CDR1 is MNHNS and CDR2 is SASEGT. The CDR3 sequence is 13 residues long. Trimming cost V 4 bases and J 5 bases, with 11 bases left between them. CDR3 sequence: CASSVREMYGYTF. Written as DNA, the CDR3 is TGTGCCAGCAGTGTGAGGGAAATGTATGGCTACACCTTC.

The rearrangement links TRBV19 to TRBJ1-5; no reliable D call. Germline V gives CDR1 LNHDA, CDR2 SQIVND (reference sequence). V shed 8 bases and J shed 6 bases, with 8 bases lying between them. CDR3 length: 11 residues. DNA for the CDR3: TGTGCCAGTGGGAGTCCTCAGCCCCAGCATTTT. This gives the protein CASGSPQPQHF.

The V gene is TRBV14, the J gene TRBJ1-2; 7 nucleotides align to TRBD1. Losses at the gene ends were 10 bases for V and 7 bases for J; bases not matched to a gene: 12. The germline CDR1 and CDR2 sequences are SGHDN and FVKESK. The CDR3 extends over 13 amino acids. This chain's CDR3 is CATQTYPGGGYTF. The CDR3 bases are TGTGCCACCCAGACTTACCCAGGGGGTGGCTACACCTTC.

On this clone itself: At one end the junction does not follow the germline gene, possibly because of a read error. Other DNA sequences in the same sample also yield this CDR3. The chain employs TRBV27 and TRBJ2-7; a possible D gene is TRBD2 (6 bases). Germline V lookup: CDR1 MNHEY, CDR2 SMNVEV (reference sequence). The CDR3 extends over 18 amino acids. CDR3 protein: CASSFSRAGPSPTYEQYF. CDR3 nucleotide sequence: TGTGCCAGCAGTTTCTCTCGAGCGGGCCCTTCCCCAACCTACGAGCAGTATTTC.

The chain joins TRBV10-3 to TRBJ1-1; 8 bases match TRBD1. The CDR3 consists of 16 residues. Germline CDR1 and CDR2: ENHRY and SYGVKD. V shed 2 bases and J 3 bases; nucleotides not matched to a gene: 8. CDR3 DNA sequence: TGTGCCATCAGTGAGCCATCTCGGACAGGGCACACTGAAGCTTTCTTT. Encoded protein: CAISEPSRTGHTEAFF.

This clone was detected a few times. The chain combines TRBV5-6 with TRBJ1-1, with 10 bases lining up with TRBD1. CDR1 is SGHDT, CDR2 YYEEEE, per germline. The trim removed 4 bases at V and 0 bases at J, leaving 6 bases unmatched. The CDR3 covers 16 residues. The CDR3: CASSRHGQGVNTEAFF. The CDR3 DNA sequence: TGTGCCAGCAGCCGTCACGGACAGGGGGTGAACACTGAAGCTTTCTTT.

The chain uses TRBV25-1 and TRBJ2-7, with 10 positions matching TRBD1. There are 18 residues in the CDR3. Germline loops: CDR1 MGHDK, CDR2 SYGVNS. The trim removed 6 bases at V and 2 bases at J, leaving 16 bases unmatched. CDR3 amino acids: CASSAFLRGQGTAYEQYF. The CDR3 DNA sequence: TGTGCCAGCAGCGCCTTTTTGAGGGGACAGGGGACTGCCTACGAGCAGTACTTC.

This clone appeared a few times. The gene calls are TRBV5-1 and TRBJ1-1; the match to TRBD1 covers 9 bases. CDR3 length equals 13 residues. Trimming cost V 4 bases and J 4 bases; bases outside gene matches: 2. CDR1 is SGHRS, CDR2 YFSETQ, per germline. Here the CDR3 DNA reads TGCGCCAGCAGCAAGGACAGGGGCACTGAAGCTTTCTTT. Its translation is CASSKDRGTEAFF.

Written as DNA, the CDR3 is TGTGCCAGCAGCTTAGTTACAGGGATCGATGGCTACACCTTC. This translates into CASSLVTGIDGYTF. The chain carries TRBV7-9 and TRBJ1-2; tentatively, D is TRBD1 (6 bases). The germline CDR1 and CDR2 sequences are SEHNR and FQNEAQ (reference sequence). Trimming left V 1 base short and J 6 bases short, with 12 bases between. The CDR3 is made up of 14 amino acids. Full variable domain (outside the CDR3, taken from reference TRBV7-9 and TRBJ1-2): DTGVSQNPRHKITKRGQNVTFRCDPISEHNRLYWYRQTLGQGPEFLTYFQNEAQLEKSRLLSDRFSAERPKGSFSTLEIQRTEQGDSAMYLCASSLVTGIDGYTFGSGTRLTVV.